This T cell receptor (beta chain) was retrieved from a study of post-analysis software for immune sequencing data. The wider study: The courses of disease that were included comprised relapsing-remitting, secondary progressive and progressive-relapsing multiple sclerosis.

This clonotype was recorded a few times. Its target is not known. The CDR3 covers 19 residues. The germline V gene has CDR1 MNHEY and CDR2 SVGEGT. The trim removed 6 bases at V and 3 bases at J, leaving 16 bases unmatched. Study observations and caveats: Under the F measure, samples that were prepared in one batch clustered strongly together. Four to six TRBV segments were more frequent in patients than controls; TRBV5-6, TRBV5-1 and TRBV20-1 belonged to this group. Patients with multiple sclerosis recorded significantly lower normalized Chao1 diversity than controls, the study found.

cDNA libraries for TCR beta contained unique molecular identifiers. T cells numbering about 0.85 to 11 million yielded cDNA molecules that totaled about 500,000. TCRdb reprocessed the PCR reads via MiXCR and lists one record per CDR3 protein. The table shows almost 700,000 distinct CDR3 sequences, with roughly three fifths occurring only once. V and J are TRBV6-2 or TRBV6-3 and TRBJ1-5, with 11 bases that match TRBD1. This TCR was sampled from a girl aged 2 to 9 with multiple sclerosis. The specimen was blood. The CDR3 sequence: CASSLHPGTGGSLNQPQHF. The CDR3 DNA follows: TGTGCCAGCAGCCTACATCCCGGGACAGGGGGATCCCTCAATCAGCCCCAGCATTTT.